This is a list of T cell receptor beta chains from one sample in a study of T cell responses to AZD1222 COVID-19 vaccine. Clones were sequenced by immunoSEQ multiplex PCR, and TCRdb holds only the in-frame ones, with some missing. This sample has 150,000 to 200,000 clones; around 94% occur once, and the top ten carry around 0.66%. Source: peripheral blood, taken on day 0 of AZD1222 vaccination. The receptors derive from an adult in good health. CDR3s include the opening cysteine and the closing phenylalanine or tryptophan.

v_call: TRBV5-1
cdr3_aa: CASSLGQGVDGYTF

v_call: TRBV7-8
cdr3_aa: CASSLQVSYEQYF

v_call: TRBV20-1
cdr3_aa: CSASLGLIGDQPQHF

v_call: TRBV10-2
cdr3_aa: CASSDVYEDQPQHF

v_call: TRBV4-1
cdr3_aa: CASSPHLWWVQETQYF

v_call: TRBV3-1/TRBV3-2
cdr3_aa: CASSQWPSKTNTEAFF

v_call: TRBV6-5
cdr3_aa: CASSSSPYEQYF

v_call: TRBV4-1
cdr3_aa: CASSQVRGTADTQYF

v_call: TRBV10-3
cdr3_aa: CATERGPGNTIYF

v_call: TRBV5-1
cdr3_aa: CASSLGGRVSGNTIYF

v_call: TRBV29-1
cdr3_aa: CSVEQGAEAFF

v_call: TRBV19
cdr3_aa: CASTNPGPRITTGELFF

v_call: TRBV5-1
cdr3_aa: CASSGGSDGVVRGNTIYF

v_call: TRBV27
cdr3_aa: CASSLGQGSYTF

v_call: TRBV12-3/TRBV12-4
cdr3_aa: CASSRDGNTIYF

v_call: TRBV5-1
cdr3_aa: CASSEVAGRGDEQFF

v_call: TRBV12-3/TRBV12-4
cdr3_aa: CASSLTGAREQFF

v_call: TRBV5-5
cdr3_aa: CASSLRSAGEQFF

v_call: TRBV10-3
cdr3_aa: CAIRGSDVSYEQYF

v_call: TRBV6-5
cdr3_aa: CASSLTGGEQYF

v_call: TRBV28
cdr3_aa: CASSLSGQGDGYTF

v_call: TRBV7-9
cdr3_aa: CASSTSSYNSPLHF

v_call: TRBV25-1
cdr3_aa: CASSDPTGGNTEAFF

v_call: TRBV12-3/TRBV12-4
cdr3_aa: CASSSRSYGYTF

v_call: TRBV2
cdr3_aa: CASSEVRSDTQYF

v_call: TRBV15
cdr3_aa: CATSRPGGAGYSNQPQHF

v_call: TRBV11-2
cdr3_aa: CASSSYYEQYF